This is a list of T cell receptor beta chains from one sample in a study of shared clonotypes between healthy human individuals. Repertoires were generated with immunoSEQ multiplex PCR, while TCRdb's copy carries only in-frame clones and drops some. The data show 1,500,000 or so clones, less than 99% seen once. The specimen was naive CD4+ T cells sorted from blood. Receptors were obtained from a man aged 25-45 years in good health. Each CDR3 is given with its conserved first and last residue. A D gene is named only where the DNA matches it firmly. Size is stated for part of the rows, as once, few or many counts, or as a class when the clone is expanded.

V	size	J	D	CDR3	DNA
TRBV19	NA	TRBJ1-1	NA	CASSMILSGTEAFF	TGTGCCAGTAGTATGATTCTTTCGGGCACTGAAGCTTTCTTT
TRBV11-3	once	TRBJ2-7	TRBD1	CASSLGGTGPYEQYF	TGTGCCAGCAGCTTAGGAGGGACAGGACCCTACGAGCAGTACTTC
TRBV5-1	NA	TRBJ2-5	TRBD2	CASSWGQREQIQETQYF	TGCGCCAGCAGCTGGGGCCAGCGGGAGCAAATCCAAGAGACCCAGTACTTC
TRBV5-4	NA	TRBJ2-2	TRBD2	CASSFQREAGELFF	TGTGCCAGCAGCTTCCAGCGGGAGGCCGGGGAGCTGTTTTTT
TRBV7-9	NA	TRBJ1-5	NA	CASSLGAGEQPQHF	TGTGCCAGCAGCTTAGGGGCCGGGGAGCAGCCCCAGCATTTT
TRBV6-6	NA	TRBJ2-3	TRBD2	CASSYGSGRTDTQYF	TGTGCCAGCAGTTACGGTAGCGGGAGGACAGATACGCAGTATTTT
TRBV19	NA	TRBJ2-1	TRBD1	CAKGTGQEQFF	TGTGCCAAGGGGACAGGGCAGGAGCAGTTCTTC
TRBV2	NA	TRBJ1-5	TRBD1	CASSADRVMDQPQHF	TGTGCCAGCAGTGCAGACAGGGTAATGGATCAGCCCCAGCATTTT
TRBV5-1	NA	TRBJ2-1	NA	CASQQLFGTYNEQFF	TGCGCCAGCCAGCAGCTTTTCGGAACGTACAATGAGCAGTTCTTC
TRBV7-9	NA	TRBJ2-3	TRBD2	CASSPRVAGVWVSTDTQYF	TGTGCCAGCAGCCCGCGGGTAGCGGGAGTGTGGGTGAGCACAGATACGCAGTATTTT
TRBV5-1	NA	TRBJ2-1	TRBD2	CASTLASSYNEQFF	TGCGCCAGCACACTAGCGTCCTCCTACAATGAGCAGTTCTTC
TRBV5-5	NA	TRBJ2-7	NA	CASSLAVAAQGNNYEQYF	TGTGCCAGCAGCTTGGCAGTCGCGGCTCAGGGGAACAACTACGAGCAGTACTTC
TRBV10-3	NA	TRBJ1-4	TRBD1	CATSPQGEYEKLFF	TGTGCCACGAGCCCCCAGGGGGAATATGAAAAACTGTTTTTT
TRBV6-9	NA	TRBJ2-5	NA	CASSLPAAQETQYF	TGTGCCAGCAGTCTTCCAGCGGCCCAAGAGACCCAGTACTTC
TRBV7-9	NA	TRBJ2-3	NA	CATLTRASTDTQYF	TGTGCCACCTTAACCAGAGCAAGCACAGATACGCAGTATTTT
TRBV10-3	NA	TRBJ2-1	NA	CAISDLESRESYNEQFF	TGTGCCATCAGTGACCTCGAGTCGAGGGAATCCTACAATGAGCAGTTCTTC
TRBV5-1	NA	TRBJ1-4	NA	CASSQTGETEKLFF	TGCGCCAGCAGCCAGACAGGCGAGACTGAAAAACTGTTTTTT
TRBV30	NA	TRBJ2-7	TRBD1	CAWRQGRYEQYF	TGTGCCTGGAGACAGGGGAGATACGAGCAGTACTTC
TRBV7-9	NA	TRBJ1-5	NA	CASSLENNQPQHF	TGTGCCAGCAGCTTAGAGAACAATCAGCCCCAGCATTTT
TRBV5-1	NA	TRBJ2-3	NA	CASSLFVFGTDTQYF	TGCGCCAGCAGCTTGTTCGTGTTTGGCACAGATACGCAGTATTTT
TRBV5-1	once	TRBJ2-5	NA	CASSLGSGQETQYF	TGCGCCAGCAGCTTAGGATCGGGCCAAGAGACCCAGTACTTC
TRBV4-2	NA	TRBJ1-4	NA	CASSPGQAANEKLFF	TGTGCCAGCAGCCCAGGCCAAGCGGCTAATGAAAAACTGTTTTTT
TRBV29-1	NA	TRBJ1-2	NA	CSVGPRVNSNYGYTF	TGCAGCGTTGGGCCCAGGGTTAACTCTAACTATGGCTACACCTTC